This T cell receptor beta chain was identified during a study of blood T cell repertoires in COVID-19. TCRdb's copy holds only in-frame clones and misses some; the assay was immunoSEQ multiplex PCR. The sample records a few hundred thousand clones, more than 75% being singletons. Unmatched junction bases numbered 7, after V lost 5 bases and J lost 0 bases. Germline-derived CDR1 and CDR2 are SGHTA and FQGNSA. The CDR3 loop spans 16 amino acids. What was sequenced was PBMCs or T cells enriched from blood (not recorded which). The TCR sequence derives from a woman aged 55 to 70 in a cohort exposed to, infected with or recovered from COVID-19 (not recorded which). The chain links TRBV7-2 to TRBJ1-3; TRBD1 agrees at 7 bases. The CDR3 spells CASSPAGQVSGNTIYF. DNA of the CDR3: TGTGCCAGCAGCCCGGCCGGACAGGTCTCTGGAAACACCATATATTTT. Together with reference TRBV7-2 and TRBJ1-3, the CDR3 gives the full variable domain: GAGVSQSPSNKVTEKGKDVELRCDPISGHTALYWYRQSLGQGLEFLIYFQGNSAPDKSGLPSDRFSAERTGGSVSTLTIQRTQQEDSAVYLCASSPAGQVSGNTIYFGEGSWLTVV.